Presented here are 10 T cell receptor beta chains from one specimen sequenced in a study of T cells in Graves' hyperthyroidism and ophthalmopathy. TCR beta CDR3 regions were amplified from RNA. Researchers ran a first-round RT-PCR on the TCR CDR3 using the HTBI primer set. MiXCR, run by TCRdb on the multiplex PCR reads, gives a single entry per CDR3 protein. The sample lists about 300,000 distinct CDR3 sequences; about an eighth were seen once. The sample taken for sequencing was blood. The receptor source for this set is a woman aged 40 to 55 with Graves' hyperthyroidism.

This clonotype was recorded many times. The rearrangement links TRBV28 to TRBJ2-1; 11 bases fit TRBD2. This CDR3 comprises 15 residues. Germline V lookup: CDR1 MDHEN, CDR2 SYDVKM. V was pared by 6 bases and J by 7 bases, with 8 bases of the junction left unmatched. CDR3 bases: TGTGCCAGCAGCCCTACTAGCGGGAGAGGGAATGAGCAGTTCTTC. Translated, it gives CASSPTSGRGNEQFF.

The sample holds many counts of this clonotype. The rearrangement links TRBV10-3 to TRBJ1-2; 9 positions agree with TRBD1. Trimming at V came to 6 bases and at J to 9 bases, leaving 8 bases not matched to a gene. CDR3 size: 13 residues. The germline gives CDR1 ENHRY, CDR2 SYGVKD. CDR3 protein: CAISGTGPDSYTF. In DNA form, the CDR3 reads TGTGCCATCAGCGGGACAGGGCCAGATAGCTACACCTTC.

The CDR3 region is CASSSPTSGGPPEQFF. As DNA, the CDR3 is TGTGCCAGCAGTTCCCCAACTAGCGGGGGGCCCCCCGAGCAGTTCTTC. This chain links TRBV28 with TRBJ2-1; the match to TRBD2 covers 12 bases. The V gene end was trimmed by 4 bases and the J gene end by 10 bases; junction bases not matched to a gene: 11. In germline, CDR1 is MDHEN, CDR2 SYDVKM. This CDR3 has 16 residues. The full variable domain, rest sourced from reference TRBV28 and TRBJ2-1, is DVKVTQSSRYLVKRTGEKVFLECVQDMDHENMFWYRQDPGLGLRLIYFSYDVKMKEKGDIPEGYSVSREKKERFSLILESASTNQTSMYLCASSSPTSGGPPEQFFGPGTRLTVL.

In its sample, this clonotype was seen many times. The rearrangement uses TRBV29-1 and TRBJ1-5, with D possibly TRBD1 on 6 matching bases. CDR1 SQVTM and CDR2 ANQGSEA come from the germline V gene. The CDR3 runs to 13 residues. Trimming removed 4 bases at V and 5 bases at J, with 12 bases between. This chain's CDR3 is CSVARDTDQPQHF. The CDR3 DNA reads TGCAGCGTTGCTCGGGACACAGATCAGCCCCAGCATTTT.

At least ten counts were recorded for this clonotype. The J gene is TRBJ2-1, the V gene TRBV5-1; D may be TRBD2 (5 bases). The V and J ends lost 3 bases and 6 bases respectively, with 7 bases between them. Germline assignment: CDR1 SGHRS and CDR2 YFSETQ. The CDR3 covers 12 residues. The CDR3 here is CASSSLGNEQFF. DNA of the CDR3: TGCGCCAGCAGCTCACTAGGCAATGAGCAGTTCTTC.

The chain uses TRBV5-1 and TRBJ2-5; 12 nucleotides line up with TRBD2. The length of the CDR3 is 16 residues. Germline V gives CDR1 SGHRS, CDR2 YFSETQ. The J segment lost 5 bases and the V segment lost 4 bases, leaving 9 bases of the junction unmatched. The CDR3 bases are TGCGCCAGCAGCACCACTAGCGGGAGGAGGATTGAGACCCAGTACTTC. This translates into CASSTTSGRRIETQYF.

This clonotype was seen a handful of times. The chain employs TRBV6-2 or TRBV6-3 and TRBJ2-1; 7 bases agree with TRBD2. Germline values: CDR1 MNHEY, CDR2 SVGEGT. The junction had 3 bases not matched to a gene; V was cut back by 4 bases and J by 6 bases. This CDR3 spans 13 amino acids. The CDR3 spells CASSWWTSNEQFF. The CDR3 DNA sequence: TGTGCCAGCAGTTGGTGGACTAGCAATGAGCAGTTCTTC.

This clonotype was recorded a few times. The gene calls are TRBV29-1 and TRBJ2-7, with D possibly matching TRBD1 (6 bases). Germline V lookup: CDR1 SQVTM, CDR2 ANQGSEA. This CDR3 is built from 11 residues. With 4 bases removed from V and 2 bases from J, the gap between germline ends came to 6 bases. The CDR3 region has the DNA TGCAGCGTTGGACAGGCCTACGAGCAGTACTTC. Protein product: CSVGQAYEQYF.

Many counts were recorded for this clonotype. This chain links TRBV2 with TRBJ2-1; 8 bases match TRBD1. Germline CDR1 SNHLY, CDR2 FYNNEI. The CDR3 covers 16 residues. V shed 9 bases, J shed 1 base, and the junction held 11 bases outside the gene matches. The CDR3 protein is CASQRGTGRSYNEQFF. For the CDR3, the DNA is TGTGCCAGTCAAAGGGGGACAGGCCGATCCTACAATGAGCAGTTCTTC.

This clonotype was seen ten or more times. This sequence joins TRBV7-9 and TRBJ2-7, with 14 bases lining up with TRBD2. After removal of 5 bases from V and 0 bases from J, the junction contained 3 bases not matched to a gene. This CDR3 is built from 16 residues. CDR1 is SEHNR, CDR2 FQNEAQ, per germline (reference sequence). The DNA of the CDR3 is TGTGCCAGCAGCCTGGGGACTAGCGGGAGCTCCTACGAGCAGTACTTC. The encoded protein is CASSLGTSGSSYEQYF.